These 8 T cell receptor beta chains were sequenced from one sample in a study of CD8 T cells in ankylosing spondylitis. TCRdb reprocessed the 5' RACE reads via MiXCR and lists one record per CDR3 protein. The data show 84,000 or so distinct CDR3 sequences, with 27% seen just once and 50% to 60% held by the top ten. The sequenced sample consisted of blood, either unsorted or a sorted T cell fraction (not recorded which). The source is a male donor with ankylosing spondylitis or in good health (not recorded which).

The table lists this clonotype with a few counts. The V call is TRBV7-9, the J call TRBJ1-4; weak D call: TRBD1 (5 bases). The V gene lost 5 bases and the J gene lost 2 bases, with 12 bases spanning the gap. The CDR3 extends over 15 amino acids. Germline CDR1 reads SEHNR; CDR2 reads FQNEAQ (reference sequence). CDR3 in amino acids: CASSLGASTNEKLFF. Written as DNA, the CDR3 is TGTGCCAGCAGCCTTGGGGCGTCTACTAATGAAAAACTGTTTTTT.

The CDR3 nucleotides are TGTGCCAGCAGAAGGCTCGGGGGAACAGGGTTGAAGGGTCTCCACTTT. It translates to CASRRLGGTGLKGLHF. The chain uses TRBV6-1 and TRBJ1-6, with a weak D call TRBD1 (6 bases). Per the germline V gene, CDR1 is MNHNS and CDR2 is SASEGT. With 6 bases removed from V and 16 bases from J, the gap between germline ends came to 28 bases. The CDR3 extends over 16 amino acids.

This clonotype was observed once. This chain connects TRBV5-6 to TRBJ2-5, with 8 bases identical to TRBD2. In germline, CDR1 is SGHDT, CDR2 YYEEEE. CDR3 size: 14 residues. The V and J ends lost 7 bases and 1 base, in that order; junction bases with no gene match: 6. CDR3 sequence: CASCLLAVQETQYF. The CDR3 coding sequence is TGTGCCAGCTGTTTACTAGCGGTCCAAGAGACCCAGTACTTC.

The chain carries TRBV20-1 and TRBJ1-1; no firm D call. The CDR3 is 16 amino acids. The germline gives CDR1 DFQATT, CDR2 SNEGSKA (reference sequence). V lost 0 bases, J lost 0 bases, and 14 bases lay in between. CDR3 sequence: CSARDGYRSMNTEAFF. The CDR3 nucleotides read TGCAGTGCTAGAGATGGGTACAGAAGCATGAACACTGAAGCTTTCTTT.

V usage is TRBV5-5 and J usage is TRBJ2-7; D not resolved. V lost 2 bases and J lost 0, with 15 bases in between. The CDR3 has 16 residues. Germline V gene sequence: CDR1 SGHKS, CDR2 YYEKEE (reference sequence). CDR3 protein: CASSFGSVGSSYEQYV. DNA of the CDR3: TGTGCCAGCAGCTTTGGTTCCGTAGGCAGCTCCTACGAGCAGTACGTC.

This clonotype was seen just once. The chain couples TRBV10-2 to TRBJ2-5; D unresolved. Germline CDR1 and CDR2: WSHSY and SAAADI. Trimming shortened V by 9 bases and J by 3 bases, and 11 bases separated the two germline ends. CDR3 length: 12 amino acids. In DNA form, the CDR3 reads TGCGCCAGTATACGAAGGAAAGAGACCCAGTACTTC. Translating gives CASIRRKETQYF.

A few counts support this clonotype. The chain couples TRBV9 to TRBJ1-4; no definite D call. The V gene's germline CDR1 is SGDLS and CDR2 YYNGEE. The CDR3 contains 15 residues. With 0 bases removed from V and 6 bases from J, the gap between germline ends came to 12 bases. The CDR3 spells CASSVDGGSYEKLFF. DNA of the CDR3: TGTGCCAGCAGCGTAGACGGTGGAAGTTATGAAAAACTGTTTTTT.

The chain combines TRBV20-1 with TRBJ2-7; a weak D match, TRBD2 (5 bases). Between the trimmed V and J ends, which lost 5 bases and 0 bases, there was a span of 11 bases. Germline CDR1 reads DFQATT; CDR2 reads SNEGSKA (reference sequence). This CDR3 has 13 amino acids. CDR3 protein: CSALALASYEQYF. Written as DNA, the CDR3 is TGCAGTGCTCTTGCTCTAGCCTCCTACGAGCAGTACTTC.